This record looks at one T cell receptor beta chain sequence and its context. The sample comes from a study of T cells in Graves' hyperthyroidism and ophthalmopathy. Germline V gives CDR1 GTSNPN, CDR2 SVGIG (reference sequence). V lost 4 bases, J lost 0 bases, and 9 bases lay in between. The CDR3 spans 13 residues. TCR beta CDR3 sequences were amplified from RNA transcripts. The HTBI primer set was used in a first-round RT-PCR of the TCR CDR3. TCRdb recomputed calls from the multiplex PCR reads with MiXCR, one row per CDR3 protein. Of some 570,000 distinct CDR3 sequences in the sample, more than 15% are singletons; the top ten hold approximately 15%.

This chain uses TRBV30 with TRBJ1-1; unclear D gene. Sequencing used blood. This TCR was recovered from a woman aged 18-29 years with Graves' ophthalmopathy. The CDR3, as DNA: TGTGCCTGGAATCAGCGGATGAACACTGAAGCTTTCTTT. Translation gives CAWNQRMNTEAFF.